Included here is one T cell receptor beta chain sequence, with context. The sample belongs to a study of preoperative IRX-2 immunotherapy in early breast cancer. Treatment indicated: preoperative locoregional IRX-2 cytokine immunotherapy. Patients received preoperative, locoregional IRX-2 cytokine immunotherapy in a phase Ib study. Data came from immunoSEQ multiplex PCR; TCRdb stores just in-frame clones and leaves some out. The sample includes over 60,000 clones, roughly 94% of them seen just once. CDR1 and CDR2 from the germline V gene are MGHRA and YSYEKL. With V trimmed by 1 base and J by 8 bases, 9 bases remained unmatched. The CDR3 is 16 amino acids.

Sample collection was performed from a patient treated with IRX-2 immunotherapy. The chain recombines TRBV4-1 with TRBJ2-1; 9 bases align to TRBD2. The source of this sequence is a human donor with breast cancer. This CDR3 reads CASSQVLVAGVYEQFF. The CDR3 bases are TGCGCCAGCAGCCAAGTGCTGGTAGCGGGAGTATATGAGCAGTTCTTC.